This T cell receptor beta chain was documented in a study of T-cell reconstitution after alpha-beta-depleted transplantation in children. Study-level points and caveats: By about two months after transplant, alpha-beta T cells reportedly arose from several hundred graft clones that had expanded. From surviving recipient T cells and thymic progenitors came the high day-60 TCRbeta diversity observed in some patients. T-cell numbers and diversity, one year after transplant, stemmed largely from T cells that were newly produced.

Trimming removed 2 bases from V and 1 base from J, with 12 bases in between. CDR3 length equals 15 residues. Library preparation (for TCRbeta) was performed with unique molecular identifiers. TCRdb used MiXCR to reprocess the PCR reads, holding one entry per CDR3 protein. The sample shows some 300,000 distinct CDR3 sequences, approximately 7.3% of them seen only once. Ten or more counts support this clonotype. Its target is not known. This chain uses TRBV12-3 or TRBV12-4 with TRBJ2-7; D possibly corresponds to TRBD1 (5 bases). This TCR came from a female patient aged 2-10 years who had a stem cell transplant for Fanconi anemia, so the T cells may come from the graft donor. The specimen was peripheral blood, collected 360 days after TCRalphabeta/CD19-depleted stem cell transplant. The CDR3 DNA follows: TGTGCCAGCAGTTTATACAGGTTTTTTTCCTACGAGCAGTACTTC. It yields the protein CASSLYRFFSYEQYF.